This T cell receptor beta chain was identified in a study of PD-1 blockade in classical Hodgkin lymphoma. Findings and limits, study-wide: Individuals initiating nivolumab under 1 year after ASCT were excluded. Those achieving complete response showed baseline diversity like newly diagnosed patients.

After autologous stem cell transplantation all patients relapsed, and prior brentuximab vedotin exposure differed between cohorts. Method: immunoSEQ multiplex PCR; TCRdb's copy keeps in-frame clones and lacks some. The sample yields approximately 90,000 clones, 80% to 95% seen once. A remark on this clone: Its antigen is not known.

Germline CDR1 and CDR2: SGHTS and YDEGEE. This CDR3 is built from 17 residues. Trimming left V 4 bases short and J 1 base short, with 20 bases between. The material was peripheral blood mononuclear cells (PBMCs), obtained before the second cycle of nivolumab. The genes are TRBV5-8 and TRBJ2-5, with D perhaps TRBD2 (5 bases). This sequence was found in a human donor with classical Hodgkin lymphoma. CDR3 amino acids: CASSVLLALHRQETQYF. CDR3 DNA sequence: TGTGCCAGCAGCGTACTCCTAGCACTCCACCGCCAAGAGACCCAGTACTTC.